Below, 7 T cell receptor beta chains from the same sample are listed, as sequenced in a study of blood T cell repertoires in COVID-19. Only in-frame clones appear in the TCRdb table, and some are missing; sequencing was by immunoSEQ multiplex PCR. The sample lists about 270,000 clones, around 93% occurring once. The sample taken for sequencing was PBMCs or T cells enriched from blood (not recorded which). The receptor source for this set is a man in his forties or fifties who had been exposed to COVID-19.

This clone was picked up many times. The CDR3 bases are TGTGCCAGCAGTGACGGACAGGGTGTTAACACTGAAGCTTTCTTT. Its translation: CASSDGQGVNTEAFF. This sequence joins TRBV28 and TRBJ1-1, with 8 positions matching TRBD1. Trimming removed 5 bases from V and 2 bases from J; junction bases left unmatched: 7. CDR1 MDHEN and CDR2 SYDVKM come from the germline V gene. CDR3 length: 15 amino acids.

The V call is TRBV7-2, the J call TRBJ2-5, with D perhaps matching TRBD2 (6 bases). The CDR3 loop spans 15 amino acids. Per germline, CDR1 SGHTA and CDR2 FQGNSA. With 6 bases removed from V and 2 bases from J, the gap between germline ends came to 16 bases. The CDR3, as DNA: TGTGCCAGCAGTTTTACGGGCGGGAAGCAAGAGACCCAGTACTTC. This sequence encodes CASSFTGGKQETQYF. Combining the CDR3 with reference TRBV7-2 and TRBJ2-5 gives the whole variable domain GAGVSQSPSNKVTEKGKDVELRCDPISGHTALYWYRQSLGQGLEFLIYFQGNSAPDKSGLPSDRFSAERTGGSVSTLTIQRTQQEDSAVYLCASSFTGGKQETQYFGPGTRLLVL.

CDR3 in amino acids: CASSVDGGSGEAFF. CDR3 DNA sequence: TGTGCCAGCAGCGTAGACGGGGGGTCGGGTGAAGCTTTCTTT. V gene TRBV9 combines with J gene TRBJ1-1; a possible D gene is TRBD1 (5 bases). The CDR3 has 14 amino acids. The germline V and J ends were trimmed by 0 bases and 7 bases, with 13 bases remaining between them. Germline assignment: CDR1 SGDLS and CDR2 YYNGEE.

This rearrangement joins TRBV5-5 to TRBJ1-1, with 7 positions matching TRBD1. Germline-derived CDR1 and CDR2 are SGHKS and YYEKEE (reference sequence). The V segment lost 4 bases and the J segment 1 base; nucleotides outside the gene matches: 7. The CDR3 has 15 residues. The CDR3 spells CASSPPGQPNTEAFF. CDR3 DNA sequence: TGTGCCAGCAGCCCACCGGGACAGCCGAACACTGAAGCTTTCTTT.

The CDR3 DNA reads TGTGCCAGCAGTTTGACCGGGAACAATGAGCAGTTCTTC. Its protein product is CASSLTGNNEQFF. The chain has TRBV28 and TRBJ2-1; possible D gene TRBD2, 5 bases. Germline lookup yields CDR1 MDHEN and CDR2 SYDVKM. Trimming shortened V by 3 bases and J by 5 bases, and 8 bases separated the two germline ends. The CDR3 runs 13 residues.

V usage is TRBV5-1 and J usage is TRBJ2-5; 11 bases map to TRBD2. J lost 5 bases, V lost 5 bases, and 5 bases had no gene match. CDR1 is SGHRS, CDR2 YFSETQ, per germline. This CDR3 is 14 amino acids long. CDR3 nucleotide sequence: TGCGCCAGCAGACGGACTAGCGGGCGGGAGACCCAGTACTTC. Translated, it gives CASRRTSGRETQYF.

This sequence joins TRBV19 and TRBJ1-5; D remains unclear. The length of the CDR3 is 14 residues. V lost 8 bases and J lost 4, with 15 bases in between. Germline V lookup: CDR1 LNHDA, CDR2 SQIVND (reference sequence). DNA of the CDR3: TGTGCCAGTCAACGGGCGGGTGAAAATCAGCCCCAGCATTTT. Protein product: CASQRAGENQPQHF.